This is a list of T cell receptor beta chains from one sample in a study of T cell responses to AZD1222 COVID-19 vaccine. TCRdb keeps only in-frame clones here, not all; method: immunoSEQ multiplex PCR. The table lists under 200,000 clones, roughly 89% of them singletons. The sample was peripheral blood, taken 28 days after the second AZD1222 dose. The source is an adult who received the AZD1222 COVID-19 vaccine. Both conserved end residues are part of each CDR3. The D gene is left open where the match is weak. Only some rows state a clone size, as once, few, many or a class for expanded clones.

v_gene	d_gene	abundance	j_gene	CDR3nt	CDR3aa
TRBV7-2	-	-	TRBJ2-2	TGTGCCAGCAGCTTAGACAGGGCTGGCGGGGAGCTGTTTTTT	CASSLDRAGGELFF
TRBV4-3	TRBD1	-	TRBJ1-2	TGCGCCAGCAGCCAAGGACAGGGGGGGACTTATGGCTACACCTTC	CASSQGQGGTYGYTF
TRBV7-9	-	-	TRBJ1-2	TGTGCCAGCAGCTTAGCAGGGGCAGGGGTCCTCGATGGCTACACCTTC	CASSLAGAGVLDGYTF
TRBV7-2	-	-	TRBJ2-1	TGTGCCAGCAGAATGACAGGACCGTTTGAGCAGTTCTTC	CASRMTGPFEQFF
TRBV19	-	-	TRBJ2-1	TGTGCCAGTATGGTGGGGGTGTCCTACAATGAGCAGTTCTTC	CASMVGVSYNEQFF
TRBV7-9	-	-	TRBJ2-7	TGTGCCAGCAGCCGCGTGGGGGAACCCGAGCAGTACTTC	CASSRVGEPEQYF
TRBV10-3	TRBD2	-	TRBJ2-3	TGTGCCATCAGTACGGGACTAGCGGGGGGCACTGGCACAGATACGCAGTATTTT	CAISTGLAGGTGTDTQYF
TRBV27	TRBD1	-	TRBJ1-5	TGTGCCAGCAGTACAGGGACAGGGGGGGGTCAGCCCCAGCATTTT	CASSTGTGGGQPQHF
TRBV5-1	TRBD1	-	TRBJ2-4	TGCGCCAGCAGTATGGACAGGGCTAAAAACATTCAGTACTTC	CASSMDRAKNIQYF
TRBV7-8	TRBD1	-	TRBJ2-2	TGTGCCAGCAGCTCCGACAGGGTGATTTCCGGGGAGCTGTTTTTT	CASSSDRVISGELFF
TRBV2	TRBD1	-	TRBJ1-2	TGTGCCAGCAGTCCGACAGGGAACTATGGCTACACCTTC	CASSPTGNYGYTF
TRBV5-4	TRBD1	-	TRBJ1-3	TGTGCCAGCAGCCCCCCGGGACAGGGAAACACCATATATTTT	CASSPPGQGNTIYF
TRBV4-1	-	-	TRBJ1-1	TGCGCCAGCAGCCAAGGGCTGGGGGGGACGACTGAAGCTTTCTTT	CASSQGLGGTTEAFF
TRBV15	-	-	TRBJ2-2	TGTGCCACCAGCAGCGACAGAAACACCGGGGAGCTGTTTTTT	CATSSDRNTGELFF
TRBV25-1	-	-	TRBJ2-5	TGTGCCAGCACGTCGGCCCAGGTGGCCCAGTACTTC	CASTSAQVAQYF
TRBV30	-	-	TRBJ1-1	TGTGCCTGGACGTACCAGGTCGGTAGGAACACTGAAGCTTTCTTT	CAWTYQVGRNTEAFF
TRBV7-9	-	-	TRBJ1-1	TGTGCCAGCAGCTTAGTGGGGGGGAACACTGAAGCTTTCTTT	CASSLVGGNTEAFF
TRBV19	TRBD1	-	TRBJ2-3	TGTGCCAGTAGTATTCAGGGGGTTGGTGCTGATACGCAGTATTTT	CASSIQGVGADTQYF
TRBV4-1	-	few	TRBJ1-1	TGCGCCAGCAGCCAATCTCTGATGGTGAACACTGAAGCTTTCTTT	CASSQSLMVNTEAFF
TRBV4-1	-	-	TRBJ1-2	TGCGCCAGCAGCCACCCCGACCGATCGGGAGGCTACACCTTC	CASSHPDRSGGYTF
TRBV2	TRBD1	-	TRBJ1-2	TGTGCCAGCAGCGCGACGGGACAGGGCAGCGGCTATGGCTACACCTTC	CASSATGQGSGYGYTF
TRBV19	-	-	TRBJ1-1	TGTGCCAGTAGTATTGCGGGGACTGAAGCTTTCTTT	CASSIAGTEAFF
TRBV19	-	-	TRBJ2-2	TGTGCCTCCCACGGGAGCCGTACCGGGGAGCTGTTTTTT	CASHGSRTGELFF
TRBV4-1	-	-	TRBJ2-1	TGCGCCAGCAGCCAAGCACAGGGTCTGAGCTCCTACAATGAGCAGTTCTTC	CASSQAQGLSSYNEQFF
TRBV4-1	-	-	TRBJ1-5	TGCGCCAGCAGCCCACTTTTGGACCCTAATCAGCCCCAGCATTTT	CASSPLLDPNQPQHF
TRBV19	-	once	TRBJ1-2	TGTGCCAGTAGTTTGCGACAGGACACCTATGGCTACACCTTC	CASSLRQDTYGYTF
TRBV24-1	-	-	TRBJ2-3	TGTGCCCCTAGGATTGCGCTGTCAGATACGCAGTATTTT	CAPRIALSDTQYF
TRBV27	-	-	TRBJ1-5	TGTGCCAGCAGTTTCGAGAGCCGCAATCAGCCCCAGCATTTT	CASSFESRNQPQHF
TRBV15	-	-	TRBJ2-1	TGTGCCACCAGCAGGCCAGGGCTGAGGAACAATGAGCAGTTCTTC	CATSRPGLRNNEQFF
TRBV12-3/TRBV12-4	-	-	TRBJ1-5	TGTGCCAGCAAGCGCAGCAATCAGCCCCAGCATTTT	CASKRSNQPQHF
TRBV11-2	TRBD1	few	TRBJ2-7	TGTGCCAGCAGCTTCGGGACAGACTACGAGCAGTACTTC	CASSFGTDYEQYF